Here is one T cell receptor (beta chain) with its context. These data come from a study of T cell changes during pregnancy in multiple sclerosis. The CDR3 covers 12 residues. Trimming took off 3 bases at V and 2 bases at J, with 7 bases between the two ends. Germline V gene data show CDR1 as GTSNPN and CDR2 as SVGIG (reference sequence). The assay was immunoSEQ multiplex PCR, and TCRdb's table has in-frame clones only and misses some. The repertoire holds some 40,000 clones, with under 90% as singletons. The chain uses TRBV30 and TRBJ1-2; D ambiguous. The input for sequencing was peripheral blood, taken in the second trimester of pregnancy. The receptor comes from a female donor in good health, enrolled as a control in a pregnancy study. The CDR3 spells CAWRRLNYGYTF. In DNA form, the CDR3 reads TGTGCCTGGAGACGGTTAAACTATGGCTACACCTTC.